Sequencing of this TCR beta chain was carried out in a study of shared clonotypes between healthy human individuals (dated by TCRdb to 2020 to 2022). Some background on the complete study: The cohort comprised two women and a few men aged 18 to 49 years. The study deeply sequenced blood TCR repertoires of five healthy adults to estimate repertoire size and the extent of clonotype sharing between individuals. Leukapheresis yielded between about 0.8 and 8.9 billion PBMCs per donor. For each donor, CD4 naive and CD4 memory were each given three plates, CD8 naive was given two plates, and CD8 memory was given one plate. To increase sequencing depth and limit assay-specific biases, TCR repertoire library preparation and sequencing were carried out by different laboratories using diverse techniques. The paper as a whole reports these results and caveats: Across four donors, approximately 5% of naive CD4, approximately 3.6% of naive CD8, roughly 2.3% of memory CD4, and 0.4% to 0.45% of memory CD8 clonotypes were shared. Only blood was sampled, and tissue TCR repertoires likely differ from those in blood. Because the study included only a small number of donors, the genetic and exposure-history diversity represented was limited. Rarefaction of sorted-subset datasets indicated incomplete sequencing despite the large sequencing depth. Larger estimated clonotype richness was generally found for naive subsets than for memory subsets. Compared with non-shared clonotypes, the clonotypes found in all four sorted-subset donors had higher generation probabilities. Pairwise subsampling indicated that sequencing depth was expected to affect the degree of clonotype sharing among donors.

Using the deep immunoSEQ assay, TCR CDR3 regions were amplified from genomic DNA by multiplex PCR. For each cell subset, the extracted genomic DNA was distributed evenly across all wells of several immunoSEQ 96-well plates, and each plate served as one replicate. For sorted subsets, around 0.2 ug genomic DNA, equal to 25,000 to 35,000 T cell genomes, was loaded into each replicate PCR. Purified libraries were measured with a Qubit 3.0 fluorometer, size-checked on a Bioanalyzer 2100, and measured again with the KAPA Library Quantification kit. Every immunoSEQ 96-well plate was sequenced on a dedicated single-read 150-cycle Illumina NextSeq 550 flow cell. On the study's bioinformatics: The immunoSEQ output contained only junctional sequences without quality scores, so filtering could not match that applied to full-length reads. To assign V/J genes and CDR3, sequences were annotated using PyIR, a Python wrapper for IgBLAST v1.9, with IMGT germline references. Reads with weak V/J assignments (E-value above 1e-6), missing CDR3, stop codons, out-of-frame junctions, or ambiguous translated residues were removed. V3J clonotypes were defined by identical inferred V gene, J gene, and CDR3 amino acid sequence. Percentage overlap between repertoires was calculated by dividing the number of shared unique clonotypes by the size of the smaller repertoire. Richness of each repertoire was evaluated using RTK rarefaction, the Chao1 estimator, and Recon v2.1 estimates of unobserved clonotypes. Generation probabilities for all TCRbeta clonotypes obtained by the gDNA method from several donors were computed using OLGA. Held by TCRdb, this immuneACCESS table contains in-frame sequences only and omits some clones. Under half of the omission traces to an unresolved V gene where checked; the cause of the rest is unknown. Clonal size and the V and J genes are those of that table, whereas D and trimming came from the DNA. For this sample there are 1.5 million to 2.5 million clones; about 95% appear just once. More than 0.95% of the sample is in the top ten clones.

Details on this clone: Its cognate antigen has yet to be identified. No much larger clonotype is one base removed from it; base qualities were not supplied.

From its cysteine to its phenylalanine, the CDR3 spans 15 amino acids. Here the CDR3 DNA is all that survives: 45 bases in frame from base 1. V is shortened by 5 bases, J by 0 bases, and the region joining them spans 14 bases. The germline V gene (reference sequence) supplies CDR1 MNHEY and CDR2 SMNVEV. CD8 naive samples consisted of CD45RO-negative cells that were positively selected for CCR7, yielding a CD45RA+CCR7+ population without TemRA cells. The donors were healthy, HIV-negative adults who had no recently reported acute infections or vaccinations. All donors were Caucasian adults living in Nashville, Tennessee, USA. Blood was collected by leukapheresis, and PBMCs were isolated by Ficoll-Histopaque density gradient centrifugation and then cryopreserved in liquid nitrogen vapor phase. Analytical flow cytometry was used to check the purity and quantity of every magnetically sorted T cell population. From each sorted fraction, genomic DNA was isolated and quantified by UV absorbance on a Nanodrop 2000c.

The sequence came from a man aged 18 to 30 in good health. The rearranged chain carries TRBV27 and TRBJ2-7; no D gene is confidently identified. The specimen sequenced was naive CD8+ T cells sorted from blood. The cell subset or site label here, explained by the study, means: CD45RA+CCR7+. The CDR3 protein sequence reads: CASSPWTASSYEQYF. The DNA sequence is as follows: TGTGCCAGCAGTCCCTGGACCGCTAGCTCCTACGAGCAGTACTTC.